The 31 T cell receptor beta chains listed next were all sequenced from one sample in a study of OX40 agonist ivuxolimab in advanced cancers. Sequencing used immunoSEQ multiplex PCR; TCRdb keeps in-frame clones, though not all of them. The sample holds 55,000 or so clones, about 85% seen once. Sequencing used CD4+ or CD8+ T cells sorted from blood, obtained in a trial of the OX40 agonist ivuxolimab. All receptors derive from an adult with an advanced solid tumor such as melanoma, head and neck, liver or kidney cancer.

The rearrangement joins TRBV28 to TRBJ2-1; no clear D gene. Germline-derived CDR1 and CDR2 are MDHEN and SYDVKM. This CDR3 has 15 amino acids. V gave up 3 bases and J gave up 1 base, with 10 bases separating them. In DNA form, the CDR3 reads TGTGCCAGCAGTTTTCAAGGTTTATCCTACAATGAGCAGTTCTTC. It codes for CASSFQGLSYNEQFF.

Only one count was recorded for this clone. The J gene is TRBJ2-3, the V gene TRBV25-1; D unresolved. Trimming shortened V by 4 bases and J by 6 bases, and 11 bases separated the two germline ends. This CDR3 contains 13 residues. The germline V gene encodes CDR1 MGHDK and CDR2 SYGVNS. DNA of the CDR3: TGTGCCAGCAGTGCGACCAACGGGGATACGCAGTATTTT. The encoded protein is CASSATNGDTQYF.

Written as DNA, the CDR3 is TGTGCCAGCAGTTTCGGGCCGACGAACACTGAAGCTTTCTTT. Residues: CASSFGPTNTEAFF. The chain is built from TRBV6-6 and TRBJ1-1; no definite D call. The CDR3 runs to 14 residues. Trimming stripped 4 bases from V and 1 base from J, with 10 bases between. Germline values: CDR1 MNHNY, CDR2 SVGAGI (reference sequence).

The V call is TRBV6-5, the J call TRBJ1-2; D remains unclear. Germline-derived CDR1 and CDR2 are MNHEY and SVGAGI. Trimming pared 2 bases from V and 8 bases from J, leaving 12 bases between. This CDR3 region has 13 residues. DNA for the CDR3: TGTGCCAGCAGTTACGGCCCCCCGAGCGGCTACACCTTC. This encodes CASSYGPPSGYTF.

The CDR3 DNA reads TGTGCCAGGTCGCGGGGGCGCTTGGCCTACGAGCAGTACTTC. Amino acids: CARSRGRLAYEQYF. V gene TRBV2 combines with J gene TRBJ2-7; the D gene is possibly TRBD2 (7 bases). The CDR3 spans 14 residues. Between the trimmed V and J ends, which lost 9 bases and 2 bases, there was a span of 17 bases. Germline loops: CDR1 SNHLY, CDR2 FYNNEI.

The chain links TRBV30 to TRBJ2-7; D is possibly TRBD2 (6 bases). V was pared by 5 bases and J by 2 bases, with 19 bases between. The CDR3 loop spans 15 amino acids. In germline, CDR1 is GTSNPN, CDR2 SVGIG (reference sequence). The CDR3 spells CAWSTRTGVTYEQYF. The CDR3 bases are TGTGCCTGGTCGACGCGGACGGGAGTGACCTACGAGCAGTACTTC. The full variable domain, in which reference TRBV30 and TRBJ2-7 provide the parts outside the CDR3, is SQTIHQWPATLVQPVGSPLSLECTVEGTSNPNLYWYRQAAGRGLQLLFYSVGIGQISSEVPQNLSASRPQDRQFILSSKKLLLSDSGFYLCAWSTRTGVTYEQYFGPGTRLTVT.

The rearrangement joins TRBV4-2 to TRBJ1-5; D perhaps matches TRBD1 (5 bases). V was cut by 1 base and J by 7 bases, with 14 bases left in between. Germline V gives CDR1 LGHNA, CDR2 YNFKEQ. CDR3 length: 15 residues. The CDR3 DNA reads TGTGCCAGCAGCCAAGTTGGGGCTGGAGGGCAGCCCCAGCATTTT. Translated: CASSQVGAGGQPQHF.

The gene calls are TRBV2 and TRBJ2-2; 7 nucleotides agree with TRBD2. There are 16 residues in the CDR3. The trim removed 2 bases at V and 5 bases at J, leaving 8 bases unmatched. Germline V gene lookup returns CDR1 SNHLY and CDR2 FYNNEI. In DNA, the CDR3 is TGTGCCAGCAGTGAACCCCGGACTAGTGGAACCGGGGAGCTGTTTTTT. Amino acids: CASSEPRTSGTGELFF.

This chain connects TRBV6-5 to TRBJ2-2; tentatively, D is TRBD1 (6 bases). This CDR3 region has 16 residues. Deletions cut 0 bases from V and 4 bases from J, with 12 bases between. Germline V gene sequence: CDR1 MNHEY, CDR2 SVGAGI. CDR3 DNA: TGTGCCAGCAGTTACTCCAGTCAGGGGCCCACCGGGGAGCTGTTTTTT. This gives the protein CASSYSSQGPTGELFF.

This clone was picked up one time. The rearrangement links TRBV1 to TRBJ2-7; the table assigns TRBD2, which was not confirmed against the DNA. TRBV1 is designated a pseudogene. CDR3 length equals 15 residues. CDR3 sequence: CTSSQERDRIYEQYF. Written as DNA, the CDR3 is TGCACCAGCAGCCAGGAGCGGGATAGGATCTACGAGCAGTACTTC.

The chain recombines TRBV19 with TRBJ1-2; the match to TRBD1 covers 9 bases. CDR3 length: 13 residues. CDR1 is LNHDA, CDR2 SQIVND, per germline (reference sequence). J gave up 4 bases and V 7 bases, and 4 bases lay outside the gene matches. The CDR3 loop is CASKMGQGYGYTF. CDR3 sequence (DNA): TGTGCCAGTAAAATGGGACAGGGCTATGGCTACACCTTC.

The chain carries TRBV5-1 and TRBJ1-1, with D maybe TRBD1 (5 bases). The CDR3 is made up of 15 amino acids. Per the germline V gene, CDR1 is SGHRS and CDR2 is YFSETQ. Trimming pared 4 bases from V and 0 bases from J, leaving 13 bases between. This CDR3 reads CASSLGTIMNTEAFF. CDR3 bases: TGCGCCAGCAGCCTCGGGACCATCATGAACACTGAAGCTTTCTTT.

The chain employs TRBV5-1 and TRBJ1-1; D unclear. CDR3 length equals 15 residues. V was shortened by 2 bases and J by 0 bases, with 11 bases between the two germline ends. Germline CDR1 SGHRS, CDR2 YFSETQ. The CDR3 reads CASSLLIDMNTEAFF. The CDR3 bases are TGCGCCAGCAGCTTATTGATAGACATGAACACTGAAGCTTTCTTT.

This CDR3 is CASSHRGSWNTDTQYF. The CDR3 nucleotides read TGTGCCAGCAGCCATCGGGGTAGCTGGAACACAGATACGCAGTATTTT. This rearrangement joins TRBV9 to TRBJ2-3, with D possibly being TRBD2 (5 bases). Germline V gives CDR1 SGDLS, CDR2 YYNGEE. This CDR3 has 16 amino acids. V was clipped by 4 bases and J by 2 bases, with 17 bases between them.

The chain couples TRBV6-6 to TRBJ1-1, with no clear D. The CDR3 runs 13 residues. Germline CDR1 is MNHNY and CDR2 is SVGAGI (reference sequence). The V gene lost 4 bases and the J gene lost 1 base, with 7 bases spanning the gap. The DNA for the CDR3 is TGTGCCAGCAGTTCAGGCCAGAACACTGAAGCTTTCTTT. It codes for CASSSGQNTEAFF.

The chain links TRBV7-3 to TRBJ1-5, with D tentatively TRBD1 (6 bases). The CDR3 is 15 residues long. The ends were cut back, 5 bases at V and 4 bases at J, with 15 bases in the middle. CDR1 SGHTA and CDR2 FQGTGA come from the germline V gene. The CDR3 loop reads CASSPPRGANQPQHF. CDR3 bases: TGTGCCAGCAGCCCCCCTCGGGGGGCAAATCAGCCCCAGCATTTT.

The chain carries TRBV18 and TRBJ2-5; TRBD2 might be the D (6 bases). The J call may be in error: the DNA end matches TRBJ2-7 better. The CDR3 consists of 15 residues. CDR1 and CDR2 (germline): KGHSH, LQKENI. CDR3 bases: TGTGCCAGCTCACCGGGCGGAGGGTTATCCTACGAGCAGTACTTC. Encoded protein: CASSPGGGLSYEQYF.

The rearrangement uses TRBV10-1 and TRBJ2-5, with 7 bases that match TRBD1. V shed 0 bases and J 5 bases; nucleotides not matched to a gene: 15. The CDR3 spans 18 residues. CDR1 is WNHNN, CDR2 SYGVQD, per germline (reference sequence). The CDR3 loop is CASSESGVRQGWLETQYF. CDR3 DNA sequence: TGCGCCAGCAGTGAGTCCGGAGTTCGACAGGGATGGTTGGAGACCCAGTACTTC.

The V and J genes are TRBV6-5 and TRBJ1-4, with D perhaps matching TRBD1 (5 bases). This CDR3 is 14 amino acids long. The germline CDR1 and CDR2 sequences are MNHEY and SVGAGI. Trimming shortened V by 6 bases and J by 4 bases, and 12 bases separated the two germline ends. The DNA for the CDR3 is TGTGCCAGCAGGTCAGGGTCCGGTAATGAAAAACTGTTTTTT. Encoded protein: CASRSGSGNEKLFF.

This clone was observed once. The chain uses TRBV5-8 and TRBJ1-2, with D perhaps TRBD1 (5 bases). Per the germline V gene, CDR1 is SGHTS and CDR2 is YDEGEE. Trimming removed 0 bases at V and 9 bases at J, with 15 bases between. The CDR3 length is 14 residues. CDR3: CASSLATVLRRYTF. In DNA form, the CDR3 reads TGTGCCAGCAGCTTGGCGACAGTCCTTCGACGCTACACCTTC.

This chain uses TRBV30 with TRBJ1-2; TRBD1 is a possible D gene (5 bases). This CDR3 comprises 13 residues. Germline values: CDR1 GTSNPN, CDR2 SVGIG (reference sequence). V lost 2 bases, J lost 1 base, and 8 bases lay in between. This CDR3 is CAWSFGGNYGYTF. For the CDR3, the DNA is TGTGCCTGGAGTTTTGGGGGTAACTATGGCTACACCTTC.

The chain uses TRBV6-6 and TRBJ2-7; no clear D. V was shortened by 6 bases and J by 1 base, with 7 bases between the two germline ends. The CDR3 runs 12 residues. Per germline, CDR1 MNHNY and CDR2 SVGAGI (reference sequence). The CDR3 nucleotides read TGTGCCAGCAGACACGGGTCCTACGAGCAGTACTTC. Its protein is CASRHGSYEQYF.

This chain joins TRBV2 and TRBJ1-6; D ambiguous. Germline CDR1 is SNHLY and CDR2 is FYNNEI. The germline V and J ends were trimmed by 6 bases and 7 bases, with 13 bases remaining between them. CDR3 length: 14 amino acids. CDR3 nucleotides: TGTGCCAGCAGCCAGGAGCTAACCAATTCACCCCTCCACTTT. As protein: CASSQELTNSPLHF.

This clone came up once. This chain uses TRBV28 with TRBJ1-1; no clear D gene. The CDR3 runs to 14 residues. Germline V gene lookup returns CDR1 MDHEN and CDR2 SYDVKM. V lost 5 bases, J lost 1 base, and 11 bases lay in between. DNA of the CDR3: TGTGCCAGCAGTACGGCACCCTCGAACACTGAAGCTTTCTTT. Its protein is CASSTAPSNTEAFF.

This clone was observed once. This chain links TRBV6-5 with TRBJ2-7; maybe TRBD1 (5 bases). Looked up from germline, CDR1 is MNHEY and CDR2 is SVGAGI. The CDR3 has 15 amino acids. Trimming left V 5 bases short and J 2 bases short, with 16 bases between. The CDR3 spells CASSPQTVPTYEQYF. The DNA for the CDR3 is TGTGCCAGCAGTCCCCAGACAGTTCCGACCTACGAGCAGTACTTC.

This clone appeared once. The chain recombines TRBV6-6 with TRBJ2-7; 10 bases agree with TRBD2. With 5 bases clipped from V and 3 bases from J, the junction kept 7 bases outside the gene matches. The CDR3 has 15 residues. The germline gives CDR1 MNHNY, CDR2 SVGAGI (reference sequence). CDR3 in amino acids: CASSDWGLANYEQYF. In DNA form, the CDR3 reads TGTGCCAGCAGTGACTGGGGACTAGCGAACTACGAGCAGTACTTC.

This clone was counted a few times. The V call is TRBV15, the J call TRBJ2-2; D tentatively reads TRBD1 or TRBD2 (6 bases each). Germline values: CDR1 LNHNV, CDR2 YYDKDF (reference sequence). Deletions cut 1 base from V and 2 bases from J, with 11 bases between. The CDR3 is 16 residues long. The CDR3 nucleotides read TGTGCCACCAGCAGAGTGAGGGGGGCAAACACCGGGGAGCTGTTTTTT. This translates into CATSRVRGANTGELFF. Full variable domain (rest looked up from reference TRBV15 and TRBJ2-2): DAMVIQNPRYQVTQFGKPVTLSCSQTLNHNVMYWYQQKSSQAPKLLFHYYDKDFNNEADTPDNFQSRRPNTSFCFLDIRSPGLGDTAMYLCATSRVRGANTGELFFGEGSRLTVL.

The chain couples TRBV28 to TRBJ2-7, with D tentatively TRBD1 or TRBD2 (6 bases each). The CDR3 runs to 15 residues. The V end lost 2 bases, the J end lost 1 base, and 12 bases lay between the germline ends. CDR1 and CDR2 from the germline V gene are MDHEN and SYDVKM. CDR3 protein: CASSLRGGGSYEQYF. In DNA, the CDR3 is TGTGCCAGCAGTTTACGAGGAGGGGGATCCTACGAGCAGTACTTC.

The chain has TRBV5-5 and TRBJ1-4; 9 positions match TRBD1. This CDR3 is 15 amino acids long. Germline V lookup: CDR1 SGHKS, CDR2 YYEKEE (reference sequence). V was clipped by 4 bases and J by 8 bases; unmatched bases: 9. The CDR3 sequence: CASSPGQGLGEKLFF. The CDR3 DNA reads TGTGCCAGCAGCCCTGGACAGGGGTTGGGCGAAAAACTGTTTTTT.

This clone was found a few times. The gene calls are TRBV7-2 and TRBJ1-1; D is unresolved. The length of the CDR3 is 14 residues. The germline V gene encodes CDR1 SGHTA and CDR2 FQGNSA. V lost 5 bases, J lost 4 bases, and 14 bases lay in between. The DNA of the CDR3 is TGTGCCAGCAGCCCTTATGCGCTTATCACTGAAGCTTTCTTT. It codes for CASSPYALITEAFF.

This clone showed up just once. The junction and the germline gene differ at one end; a read error may be behind it. This sequence joins TRBV11-3 and TRBJ2-6; 8 nucleotides match TRBD2. In germline, CDR1 is SGHNT, CDR2 YENEEA. The CDR3 consists of 13 residues. The CDR3 bases are TGTGCCAGCAGCCACGGGGGGGGCAACGTCCTGACTTTC. It yields the protein CASSHGGGNVLTF.